This T cell receptor (beta chain) was obtained from a study of cytomegalovirus exposure and HLA in healthy donors listed by TCRdb under 2017. Regarding the complete study: An earlier analysis of approximately 590 of the donors reported 276 Gb of sequence data and some 100 million unique TCR beta sequences from about 200 million T cells. Approximately 300 gigabases of sequencing data and roughly 81 million unique TCR sequences made up an early release that covered 500 to 700 HLA-typed donors. Among the approximately 420 genotyped donors, around 81% belonged to the genetic ancestry cluster associated with self-reported Caucasian donors. The study was designed to test whether signatures of past pathogen exposure could be identified by cataloging public T cell receptors. The T cell repertoires of 666 subjects were profiled by immunosequencing and related to cytomegalovirus serostatus. Besides the first cohort of hundreds of subjects, a separate validation cohort made up of some 110 different subjects was used. To predict cytomegalovirus infection status, the study brought together high-throughput TCR immunosequencing, statistical association of individual TCRs with disease status, and machine learning. A later analysis re-analyzed previously published TCR beta repertoires from 600 to 850 donors and added high-resolution HLA genotyping to study TCR occurrence patterns. Rather than drawing on any new phenotypic data, the later analysis identified candidate immune exposures from TCR beta sequences and the way those sequences occurred across donors. An earlier analysis of around 640 of the donors used high-throughput TCR beta sequencing to judge whether each TCR beta V gene segment behaved as functional or pseudogenic. Donor age, sex, ethnicity and CMV serostatus were compiled alongside the repertoire data. Genome-wide SNP genotypes for about 65% of the roughly 670 donors were used in a later genetic analysis, which treated that subset as a discovery cohort. All discovery cohort repertoires had been generated using a single sequencing platform. Class I and class II HLA loci were covered by the typing at four-digit resolution. Typing coverage varied by locus: 629-630 donors for A, B, C, DRB1 and DQB1; approximately 500 for DQA1; around 570 for DPA1; 450 to 480 for DPB1. A few DR-DQ haplotypes were handled as single units for association and clustering because linkage in the cohort was strong. On average, around 240,000 unique TCR beta nucleotide sequences were sequenced per donor among roughly 430 genotyped donors of the cohort, with 15% to 20% of those sequences being non-productive. Beyond this particular receptor, the publication reports: Compared with equally common non-associated chains, HLA-associated TCR beta chains in a later analysis were more clonally expanded and had lower generation probabilities. The cohort was sequenced for TCR beta chains only, and without alpha or paired-chain data the features that could be detected were limited. Some IMGT-functional V segments, including TRBV6-2 and TRBV6-3, could not be told apart with the 87-base-pair reads, so those segments were excluded. Most TCR sequences were seen in very few donors, while some public TCRs were found in many individuals. The study gave a list of some 150 TCR beta chains associated with cytomegalovirus. Cytomegalovirus status was reported to be diagnosed by the classifier with high specificity and sensitivity in both the original and validation cohorts. In an earlier analysis of approximately 590 of the donors, most TCR beta V segments appeared in productive rearrangements about 87% or about 30% of the time, broadly matching IMGT annotations. In a later analysis, around 17,000 TCR beta sequences were associated with specific HLA alleles at a false discovery rate of 0.05. The authors suggested that the approach could potentially be generalized to other disease states and immunological phenotypes. A few of the identified cytomegalovirus-associated TCR beta chains were confirmed in vitro to be specific for cytomegalovirus antigens. When HLA alleles, especially DR and DQ, strongly co-occurred, attributing TCR associations to individual alleles was difficult. An association between a missense DCLRE1C variant and V-gene and J-gene trimming of TCR beta chains was found in a later genetic analysis and replicated in an independent cohort. Presence/absence analyses assumed roughly uniform sequencing depth across donors, an assumption that may not hold. CMV serostatus was the only immune exposure information available for the cohort. Several of the top co-occurrence clusters appeared to be linked to parvovirus B19, influenza, CMV and Epstein-Barr virus, according to a later analysis. Because HLA typing was unavailable for some donors at each locus, only the typed subset was used in association tests. According to a later analysis, most CMV-associated TCR beta chains appeared to be HLA-restricted, and the HLA associations seemed to be driven largely by CMV exposure. Because counts were too low, roughly 18 rarely observed V segments, including chromosome 9 orphons, were left out of the earlier analysis of 587 of the donors. According to a later genetic analysis, donors in an Asian-associated ancestry cluster had fewer N-insertions in productive TCRs than the approximately 630-donor mean. A group of highly shared sequence variants was considered likely to be a technical artifact of the sequencing pipeline. A further reported finding was that TCR beta sequences accurately predicted the HLA-A and HLA-B alleles for most subjects in the first cohort. Linkage disequilibrium might explain the correlated functional status among segregating V segments, but an unknown experimental factor could not be ruled out. A later analysis found that TCR association rates varied across HLA loci, with DRB1 alleles showing the most associated TCRs and HLA-C alleles the fewest.

The cohort was made up of approximately 670 healthy bone marrow donors. All cohort members were sampled while nominally healthy, although unrecorded immune exposures were likely present. The donor was CMV seronegative and was included in the group of a few hundred seronegative cohort members. A peripheral blood sample was provided by each donor, and peripheral blood mononuclear cells were used for TCR beta sequencing. The Qiagen DNeasy Blood Extraction Kit was used to extract genomic DNA from the blood cell samples. From the germline V gene (reference sequence), CDR1 is LNHDA and CDR2 is SQIVND. V is clipped by 5 bases and J by 1 base, and the sequence between their germline boundaries is 8 bases long. Including cysteine and phenylalanine, the CDR3 has 14 amino acids. Only the CDR3 part of the read is kept: 42 bases, read in frame from the first base. A word on this clone: Its antigen is not yet known. It has no much larger one-base neighbor in the sample; base qualities were not kept.

The protocol used for the library was the immunoSEQ multiplex PCR assay. The multiplex PCR relied on a mix of 60 forward primers for TCR Vbeta segments and 13 reverse primers for TCR Jbeta segments. Amplification of the CDR3 region of rearranged TCR beta genes was performed with a multiplex PCR assay on genomic DNA. The Illumina HiSeq System was used to sequence the amplified TCR beta libraries as 87-base-pair reads. On the study's bioinformatics: A later analysis tallied approximately 87 million unique TCR beta chains across the 550 to 850 repertoires, and 10 million to 11 million of those chains were shared by two or more donors. A nearest-neighbor algorithm error-corrected the raw reads and collapsed the reads into unique sequences, merging closely related sequences to remove PCR and sequencing errors. V, D and J gene segments were assigned by aligning CDR3 sequences to IMGT reference sequences. Each retained sequence needed at least a six-nucleotide match to both a V gene segment and a J gene segment. Rearrangements were classified as productive when the CDR3 lacked stop codons and remained in frame with V and J, and all other rearrangements were classified as non-productive. Following IMGT convention, CDR3 was defined as the stretch from the second conserved V-encoded cysteine to the conserved J-encoded phenylalanine. The earlier analysis of a few hundred of the donors excluded sequences that lacked an unambiguous match to a single V gene segment. An earlier analysis of a few hundred of the donors called V segments functional above 56.7% productive rearrangements and segregating when the between-donor standard deviation exceeded 5%. To diagnose cytomegalovirus status from the catalog of TCR beta chain sequences, a statistical classification framework was built. A later analysis assigned V and J genes by comparing TCR nucleotide sequences with IMGT/GENE-DB human TR gene sequences. In a later analysis, CDR3 sequences and most-parsimonious VDJ recombination scenarios were assigned using the TCRdist pipeline. A later analysis defined each TCR beta chain by its CDR3 amino acid sequence plus V-gene family, and excluded reads lacking a unique V-gene family. As a way to deal with suspected cross-contamination and a sequencing artifact, a later analysis dropped 500 to 700 nucleotide sequences that were highly shared and had low generation probability. A later analysis calculated a clonal expansion index for each public chain from normalized within-repertoire ranks of inferred template counts. In a later analysis, generation probabilities were computed with a VDJ recombination model fitted to out-of-frame rearrangements, and the resulting probabilities were checked against IGoR. In a later analysis, TCR-TCR, TCR-HLA and TCR-CMV co-occurrence was scored with hypergeometric tests, and a repertoire-size bias correction was applied to TCR pairs. False discovery rates were estimated in a later analysis by permuting HLA or CMV assignments 20 times. In a later analysis, co-occurring TCRs were grouped using DBSCAN, and TCRdist sequence similarity was added for clustering within HLA-allele-positive subsets. For co-occurrence clustering, repertoires with fewer than 30,000 or more than 120,000 public chains were excluded, along with roughly 5 repertoires with anomalous nucleotide sharing. Held by TCRdb, this immuneACCESS table contains in-frame sequences only and omits some clones. Under half of the omission traces to an unresolved V gene where checked; the cause of the rest is unknown. V, J and clone size reflect that table, while D and trimming were determined from the DNA. The sample contains 150,000 to 250,000 clones, about 79% of them found a single time. Approximately 0.098% of the sample is in the top ten clones.

The sequencing input was PBMCs. The clonotype originates from a boy younger than 10 in good health and CMV-seronegative. Rearrangement joined TRBV19 to TRBJ2-2; the D segment cannot be called with confidence. The CDR3 is CASSSYRNTGELFF. The sequence in DNA is TGTGCCAGTAGTTCCTACAGGAACACCGGGGAGCTGTTTTTT.